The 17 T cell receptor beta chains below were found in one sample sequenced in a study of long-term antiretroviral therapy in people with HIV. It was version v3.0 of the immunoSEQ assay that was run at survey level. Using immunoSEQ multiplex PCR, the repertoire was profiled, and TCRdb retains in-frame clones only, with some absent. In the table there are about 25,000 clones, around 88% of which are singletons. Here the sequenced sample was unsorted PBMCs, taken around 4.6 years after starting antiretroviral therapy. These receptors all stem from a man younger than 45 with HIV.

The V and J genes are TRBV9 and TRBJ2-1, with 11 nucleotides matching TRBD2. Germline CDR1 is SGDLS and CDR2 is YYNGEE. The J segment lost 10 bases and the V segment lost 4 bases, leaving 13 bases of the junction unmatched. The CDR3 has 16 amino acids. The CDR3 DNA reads TGTGCCAGCAGCAATCCGATAGCGGGAGGGGGCTCGGAGCAGTTCTTC. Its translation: CASSNPIAGGGSEQFF.

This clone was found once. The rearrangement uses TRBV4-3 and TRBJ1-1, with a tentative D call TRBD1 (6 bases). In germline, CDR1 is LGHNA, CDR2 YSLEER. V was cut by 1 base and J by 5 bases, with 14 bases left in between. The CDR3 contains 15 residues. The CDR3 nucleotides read TGCGCCAGCAGCCAAGGCTCCGGGGGCGGAACTGAAGCTTTCTTT. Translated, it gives CASSQGSGGGTEAFF.

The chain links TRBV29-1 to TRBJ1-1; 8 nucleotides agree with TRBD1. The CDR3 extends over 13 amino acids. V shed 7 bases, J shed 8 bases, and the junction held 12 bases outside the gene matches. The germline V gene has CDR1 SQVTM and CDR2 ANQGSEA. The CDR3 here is CSAGREGTGEAFF. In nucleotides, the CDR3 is TGCAGCGCTGGGAGAGAAGGGACAGGAGAAGCTTTCTTT.

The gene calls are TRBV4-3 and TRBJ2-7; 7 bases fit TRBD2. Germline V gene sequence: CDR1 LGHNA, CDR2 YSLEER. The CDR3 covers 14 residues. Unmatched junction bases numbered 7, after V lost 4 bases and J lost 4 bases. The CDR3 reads CASSPVRGVYEQYF. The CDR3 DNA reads TGCGCCAGCAGCCCCGTCCGGGGGGTGTACGAGCAGTACTTC.

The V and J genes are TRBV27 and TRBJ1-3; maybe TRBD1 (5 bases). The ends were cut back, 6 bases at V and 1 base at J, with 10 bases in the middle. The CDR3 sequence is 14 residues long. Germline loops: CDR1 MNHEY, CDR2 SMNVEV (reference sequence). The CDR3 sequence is CASRPRASGNTIYF. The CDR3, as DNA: TGTGCCAGCAGGCCCAGGGCGTCTGGAAACACCATATATTTT.

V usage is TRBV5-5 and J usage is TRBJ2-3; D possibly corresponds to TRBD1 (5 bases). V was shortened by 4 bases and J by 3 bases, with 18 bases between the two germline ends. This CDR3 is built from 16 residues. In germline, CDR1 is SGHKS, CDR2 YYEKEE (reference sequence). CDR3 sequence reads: CASSLLRTTETDTQYF. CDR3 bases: TGTGCCAGCAGCCTCCTTCGGACAACGGAAACAGATACGCAGTATTTT.

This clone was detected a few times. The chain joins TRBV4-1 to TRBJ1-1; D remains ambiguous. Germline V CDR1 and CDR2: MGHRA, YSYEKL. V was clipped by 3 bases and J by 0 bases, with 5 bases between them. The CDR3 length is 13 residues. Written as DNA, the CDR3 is TGCGCCAGCAGCCAGATCTTGAACACTGAAGCTTTCTTT. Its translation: CASSQILNTEAFF.

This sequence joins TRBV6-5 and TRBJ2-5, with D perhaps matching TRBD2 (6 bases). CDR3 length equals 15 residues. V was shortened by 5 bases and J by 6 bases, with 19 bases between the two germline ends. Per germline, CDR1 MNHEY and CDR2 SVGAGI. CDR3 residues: CASSPGGGAWKTQYF. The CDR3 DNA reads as TGTGCCAGCAGTCCCGGTGGAGGGGCATGGAAGACCCAGTACTTC.

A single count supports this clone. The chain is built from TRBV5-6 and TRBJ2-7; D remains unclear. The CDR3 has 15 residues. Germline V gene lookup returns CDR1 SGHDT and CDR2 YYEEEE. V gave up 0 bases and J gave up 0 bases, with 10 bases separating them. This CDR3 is CASSLGNTSSYEQYF. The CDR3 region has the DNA TGTGCCAGCAGCTTGGGGAACACATCCTCCTACGAGCAGTACTTC. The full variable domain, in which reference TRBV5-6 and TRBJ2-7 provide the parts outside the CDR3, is DAGVTQSPTHLIKTRGQQVTLRCSPKSGHDTVSWYQQALGQGPQFIFQYYEEEERQRGNFPDRFSGHQFPNYSSELNVNALLLGDSALYLCASSLGNTSSYEQYFGPGTRLTVT.

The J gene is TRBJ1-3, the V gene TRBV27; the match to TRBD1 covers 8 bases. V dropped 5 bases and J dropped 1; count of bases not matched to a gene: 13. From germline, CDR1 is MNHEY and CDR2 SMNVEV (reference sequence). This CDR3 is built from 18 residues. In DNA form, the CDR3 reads TGTGCCAGCAGTCCAGGACAGGGAATAGGGATTTCTGGAAACACCATATATTTT. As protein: CASSPGQGIGISGNTIYF.

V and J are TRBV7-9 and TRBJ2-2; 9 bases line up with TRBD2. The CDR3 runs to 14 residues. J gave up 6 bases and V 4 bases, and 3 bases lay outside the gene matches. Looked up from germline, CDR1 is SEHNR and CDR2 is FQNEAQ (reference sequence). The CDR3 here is CASSSGLAAGELFF. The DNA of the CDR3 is TGTGCCAGCAGCTCGGGACTAGCCGCCGGGGAGCTGTTTTTT.

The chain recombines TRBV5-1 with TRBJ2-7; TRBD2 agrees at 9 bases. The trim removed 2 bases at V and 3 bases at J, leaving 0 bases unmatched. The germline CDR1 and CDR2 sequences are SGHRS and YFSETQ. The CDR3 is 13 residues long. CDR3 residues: CASSFSGSYEQYF. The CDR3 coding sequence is TGCGCCAGCAGCTTTAGCGGGAGCTACGAGCAGTACTTC.

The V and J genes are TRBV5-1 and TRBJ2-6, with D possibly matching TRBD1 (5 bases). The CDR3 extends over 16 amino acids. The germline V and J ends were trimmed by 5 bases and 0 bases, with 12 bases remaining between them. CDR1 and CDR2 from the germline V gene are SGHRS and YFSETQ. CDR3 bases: TGCGCCAGCAGGCCGGCAGGGCCCTCTGGGGCCAACGTCCTGACTTTC. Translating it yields CASRPAGPSGANVLTF. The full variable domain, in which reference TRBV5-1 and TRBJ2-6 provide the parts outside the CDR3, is KAGVTQTPRYLIKTRGQQVTLSCSPISGHRSVSWYQQTPGQGLQFLFEYFSETQRNKGNFPGRFSGRQFSNSRSEMNVSTLELGDSALYLCASRPAGPSGANVLTFGAGSRLTVL.

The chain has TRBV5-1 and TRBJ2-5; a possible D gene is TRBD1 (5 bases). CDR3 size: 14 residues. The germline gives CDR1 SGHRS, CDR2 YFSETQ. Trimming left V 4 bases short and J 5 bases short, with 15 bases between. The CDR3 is CASSQTTVRETQYF. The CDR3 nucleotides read TGCGCCAGCAGCCAGACGACAGTCCGGGAGACCCAGTACTTC.

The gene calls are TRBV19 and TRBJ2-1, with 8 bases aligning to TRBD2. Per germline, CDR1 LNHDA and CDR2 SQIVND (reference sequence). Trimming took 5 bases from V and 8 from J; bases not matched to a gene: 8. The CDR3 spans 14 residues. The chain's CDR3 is CASSVQREWDEQFF. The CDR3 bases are TGTGCCAGTAGTGTCCAGCGGGAGTGGGATGAGCAGTTCTTC. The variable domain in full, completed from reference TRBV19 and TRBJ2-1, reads DGGITQSPKYLFRKEGQNVTLSCEQNLNHDAMYWYRQDPGQGLRLIYYSQIVNDFQKGDIAEGYSVSREKKESFPLTVTSAQKNPTAFYLCASSVQREWDEQFFGPGTRLTVL.

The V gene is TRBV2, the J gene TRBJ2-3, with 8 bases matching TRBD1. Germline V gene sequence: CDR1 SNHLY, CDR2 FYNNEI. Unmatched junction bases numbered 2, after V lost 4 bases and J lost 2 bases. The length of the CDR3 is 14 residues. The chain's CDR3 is CASSVDRVTDTQYF. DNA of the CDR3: TGTGCCAGCAGTGTGGACAGGGTCACAGATACGCAGTATTTT. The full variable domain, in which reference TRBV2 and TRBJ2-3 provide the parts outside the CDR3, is EPEVTQTPSHQVTQMGQEVILRCVPISNHLYFYWYRQILGQKVEFLVSFYNNEISEKSEIFDDQFSVERPDGSNFTLKIRSTKLEDSAMYFCASSVDRVTDTQYFGPGTRLTVL.

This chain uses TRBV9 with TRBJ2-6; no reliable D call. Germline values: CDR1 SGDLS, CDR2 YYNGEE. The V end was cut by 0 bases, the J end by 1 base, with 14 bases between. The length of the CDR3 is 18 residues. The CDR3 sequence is CASSVVHGMGSGANVLTF. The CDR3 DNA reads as TGTGCCAGCAGCGTAGTACATGGGATGGGGTCTGGGGCCAACGTCCTGACTTTC. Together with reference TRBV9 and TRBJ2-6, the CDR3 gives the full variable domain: DSGVTQTPKHLITATGQRVTLRCSPRSGDLSVYWYQQSLDQGLQFLIQYYNGEERAKGNILERFSAQQFPDLHSELNLSSLELGDSALYFCASSVVHGMGSGANVLTFGAGSRLTVL.